This T cell receptor (beta chain) was obtained from a study of T cell changes during pregnancy in multiple sclerosis. The germline gives CDR1 SGHRS, CDR2 YFSETQ. There are 14 residues in the CDR3. The repertoire was sequenced with immunoSEQ multiplex PCR; TCRdb's copy has only in-frame clones and lacks some. The table shows about 87,000 clones, with just over 90% occurring only once. This sample comprised peripheral blood, obtained in the third trimester of pregnancy. This TCR was sampled from a female donor in good health, enrolled as a control in a pregnancy study. The J gene is TRBJ2-1, the V gene TRBV5-1; 12 bases line up with TRBD2. The CDR3 coding sequence is TGCGTTTCGACCCTAGCGGGAGGGTACAATGAGCAGTTCTTC. Its protein is CVSTLAGGYNEQFF.